Below, 26 T cell receptor beta chains from the same sample are listed, as sequenced in a study. TCRdb re-called the 5' RACE reads through MiXCR, storing one row per CDR3 protein. Here the sample spans roughly 7,000 distinct CDR3 sequences, about 50% being singletons. Input material: naive CD4+ T cells sorted from a lymph node. Noted subset: naive CD4+ T cells, CD4+CD45RA+CD25-. The receptor set was obtained from a female donor with breast cancer.

This chain connects TRBV6-5 to TRBJ1-2; 7 bases match TRBD1. This CDR3 comprises 15 residues. V gave up 5 bases and J gave up 8 bases; unmatched junction bases: 14. Germline V lookup: CDR1 MNHEY, CDR2 SVGAGI. The DNA of the CDR3 is TGTGCCAGCAGTCGCACGACAGGGAACACGATCGGCTACACCTTC. This translates into CASSRTTGNTIGYTF.

The rearrangement links TRBV12-3 or TRBV12-4 to TRBJ2-7; D is unclear. Between the trimmed V and J ends, which lost 8 bases and 6 bases, there was a span of 8 bases. The length of the CDR3 is 10 residues. This CDR3 is CASGTSEQYF. CDR3 bases: TGTGCCAGCGGAACCTCCGAGCAGTACTTC.

The chain couples TRBV12-3 or TRBV12-4 to TRBJ2-7; 10 bases are a match to TRBD1. This CDR3 contains 13 residues. With 3 bases clipped from V and 4 bases from J, the junction kept 0 bases outside the gene matches. The CDR3 DNA reads as TGTGCCAGCAGTTTGGGACAGGGGTACGAGCAGTACTTC. Translated, it gives CASSLGQGYEQYF.

This sequence joins TRBV7-3 and TRBJ2-3; 12 bases line up with TRBD2. The CDR3 covers 18 residues. V was pared by 1 base and J by 3 bases, with 8 bases of the junction left unmatched. Germline CDR1 reads SGHTA; CDR2 reads FQGTGA. In DNA, the CDR3 is TGTGCCAGCAGCTTAAGAGCTAGCGGGAGGGGATGTACAGATACGCAGTATTTT. This sequence encodes CASSLRASGRGCTDTQYF. Looking up the rest from reference TRBV7-3 and TRBJ2-3 gives the full variable domain: GAGVSQTPSNKVTEKGKYVELRCDPISGHTALYWYRQSLGQGPEFLIYFQGTGAADDSGLPNDRFFAVRPEGSVSTLKIQRTERGDSAVYLCASSLRASGRGCTDTQYFGPGTRLTVL.

This clonotype has a handful of counts. The rearrangement links TRBV20-1 to TRBJ2-3; 8 nucleotides agree with TRBD1. The germline V gene encodes CDR1 DFQATT and CDR2 SNEGSKA (reference sequence). V trimming: 0 bases; J trimming: 1 base; junction bases outside the gene matches: 6. The CDR3 loop spans 16 amino acids. The CDR3 protein is CSARDRRTGRTDTQYF. The CDR3 DNA sequence: TGCAGTGCTAGAGATCGTAGGACAGGGCGCACAGATACGCAGTATTTT.

This clonotype was detected only once. One junction end disagrees with the germline gene, perhaps due to a read error. This CDR3 reads CATSRVGTEALF. The CDR3 bases are TGTGCCACCAGCAGAGTTGGCACTGAAGCTCTCTTT. The chain recombines TRBV15 with TRBJ1-1, with no clear D. Germline V gives CDR1 LNHNV, CDR2 YYDKDF (reference sequence). The CDR3 covers 12 residues.

The chain recombines TRBV12-3 or TRBV12-4 with TRBJ2-3; D possibly corresponds to TRBD2 (6 bases). This CDR3 region has 16 residues. V gave up 5 bases and J gave up 0 bases, with 15 bases separating them. For the CDR3, the DNA is TGTGCCAGCAGTGGATCGGCTAGCGCGAGCACAGATACGCAGTATTTT. Protein: CASSGSASASTDTQYF.

This rearrangement joins TRBV4-2 to TRBJ2-7, with 9 bases fitting TRBD1. Trimming removed 1 base from V and 4 bases from J; junction bases left unmatched: 5. The germline V gene has CDR1 LGHNA and CDR2 YNFKEQ. There are 15 residues in the CDR3. DNA for the CDR3: TGTGCCAGCAGCCAAGCCGGGACAGGGATGTACGAGCAGTACTTC. Protein sequence: CASSQAGTGMYEQYF.

As regards this clonotype: This CDR3 is missing its conserved last phenylalanine or tryptophan, likely due to a read error. CDR3 region: CASSSRTLGATGGYTL. The DNA of the CDR3 is TGTGCCAGCAGCTCGAGGACTTTAGGGGCGACCGGTGGCTACACCCTC. The chain couples TRBV7-2 to TRBJ1-2; tentatively, D is TRBD1 (5 bases). V lost 4 bases and J 7 bases, leaving 22 bases between the germline ends. Per the germline V gene, CDR1 is SGHTA and CDR2 is FQGNSA. CDR3 length: 16 amino acids.

This clonotype was counted a few times. The chain uses TRBV5-1 and TRBJ1-1; the match to TRBD1 covers 7 bases. The CDR3 covers 14 residues. Germline CDR1 SGHRS, CDR2 YFSETQ. With V trimmed by 2 bases and J by 4 bases, 5 bases remained unmatched. The CDR3 here is CASSLSTGSTEAFF. As DNA, the CDR3 is TGCGCCAGCAGCTTATCGACAGGGAGCACTGAAGCTTTCTTT.

The chain's CDR3 is CASSQDGGVFADTQYF. The CDR3 DNA follows: TGTGCCAGCAGCCAGGACGGAGGAGTCTTCGCAGATACGCAGTATTTT. The chain combines TRBV25-1 with TRBJ2-3; TRBD2 might be the D (5 bases). The CDR3 has 16 residues. The V and J ends lost 6 bases and 4 bases respectively, with 20 bases between them. In germline, CDR1 is MGHDK, CDR2 SYGVNS.

V gene TRBV20-1 combines with J gene TRBJ2-7, with TRBD2 matching 11 bases. CDR1 is DFQATT, CDR2 SNEGSKA, per germline (reference sequence). Trimming cost V 4 bases and J 2 bases; bases outside gene matches: 7. The CDR3 contains 15 residues. Here the CDR3 reads CSAITSGRSTYEQYF. The CDR3 DNA follows: TGCAGTGCTATTACTAGCGGGAGAAGTACCTACGAGCAGTACTTC.

CDR3 sequence: CSARTPTGANYGYTF. The DNA of the CDR3 is TGCAGTGCTAGGACCCCGACAGGAGCTAACTATGGCTACACCTTC. The V call is TRBV20-1, the J call TRBJ1-2, with D perhaps matching TRBD1 (6 bases). The germline gives CDR1 DFQATT, CDR2 SNEGSKA (reference sequence). Trimming removed 3 bases from V and 0 bases from J, with 14 bases in between. This CDR3 has 15 residues.

V gene TRBV4-1 combines with J gene TRBJ1-4; D call uncertain. The CDR3 sequence is 14 residues long. Germline V gives CDR1 MGHRA, CDR2 YSYEKL. Trimming removed 3 bases from V and 5 bases from J, with 10 bases in between. The CDR3 DNA follows: TGCGCCAGCAGCCAGGGCAGCTTGAATGAAAAACTGTTTTTT. Its protein is CASSQGSLNEKLFF.

The V call is TRBV7-9, the J call TRBJ2-6, with D uncertain. This CDR3 has 14 amino acids. Germline V gene lookup returns CDR1 SEHNR and CDR2 FQNEAQ (reference sequence). V was cut by 4 bases and J by 3 bases, with 7 bases left in between. CDR3 DNA: TGTGCCAGCAGCTCACGAGGTGGGGCCAACGTCCTGACTTTC. Protein sequence: CASSSRGGANVLTF.

V gene TRBV20-1 combines with J gene TRBJ2-5; TRBD2 is a possible D gene (6 bases). The germline V and J ends were trimmed by 2 bases and 5 bases, with 15 bases remaining between them. This CDR3 has 14 amino acids. Germline V gene data show CDR1 as DFQATT and CDR2 as SNEGSKA (reference sequence). CDR3 in DNA: TGCAGTGCTAGACGATTCGGGGGTCGTGAGACCCAGTACTTC. Protein: CSARRFGGRETQYF.

The chain uses TRBV20-1 and TRBJ2-5; TRBD2 agrees at 13 bases. CDR1 DFQATT and CDR2 SNEGSKA come from the germline V gene (reference sequence). V lost 4 bases to trimming and J lost 5 bases; unmatched junction nucleotides: 7. This CDR3 region has 15 residues. The CDR3 nucleotides read TGCAGTGCTATTGGGACTAGCGGGATGAAGGAGACCCAGTACTTC. This translates into CSAIGTSGMKETQYF.

The sample holds a few counts of this clonotype. The chain couples TRBV12-3 or TRBV12-4 to TRBJ2-5, with unresolved D. This CDR3 spans 14 amino acids. V was pared by 6 bases and J by 2 bases, with 13 bases between. The chain's CDR3 is CASSPGPQQETQYF. The CDR3 nucleotides are TGTGCCAGCAGCCCTGGACCTCAACAAGAGACCCAGTACTTC.

The CDR3 sequence: CASSLPGQGSDTQYF. Here the CDR3 DNA reads TGTGCCAGCAGCTTACCGGGACAGGGCTCAGATACGCAGTATTTT. J is TRBJ2-3 and V is TRBV11-1; 9 bases are a match to TRBD1. Germline lookup yields CDR1 SGHAT and CDR2 FQDESV (reference sequence). With 2 bases clipped from V and 4 bases from J, the junction kept 4 bases outside the gene matches. The CDR3 runs 15 residues.

V and J are TRBV12-3 or TRBV12-4 and TRBJ1-4; D unresolved. V lost 3 bases to trimming and J lost 8 bases, with 10 bases between them. The CDR3 consists of 13 residues. Here the CDR3 DNA reads TGTGCCAGCAGTTTGAACCCCGGCGAAAAACTGTTTTTT. It encodes CASSLNPGEKLFF.

J is TRBJ1-2 and V is TRBV7-2, with a possible D match to TRBD1 (5 bases). The CDR3 has 14 amino acids. Germline V lookup: CDR1 SGHTA, CDR2 FQGNSA. The germline V and J ends were trimmed by 5 bases and 3 bases, with 13 bases remaining between them. The CDR3 reads CASSPGGGDYGYTF. The DNA for the CDR3 is TGTGCCAGCAGCCCCGGGGGGGGTGACTATGGCTACACCTTC.

J is TRBJ2-1 and V is TRBV5-6; 11 bases align to TRBD2. The CDR3 is 15 residues long. Germline trimming cut 4 bases from V and 7 bases from J; bases unmatched to any gene: 7. The germline CDR1 and CDR2 sequences are SGHDT and YYEEEE. The CDR3: CASSIALAGDNEQFF. CDR3 DNA: TGTGCCAGCAGCATTGCACTAGCGGGGGATAATGAGCAGTTCTTC.

V usage is TRBV5-1 and J usage is TRBJ2-1; D gene uncertain. CDR3 size: 13 residues. V gave up 0 bases and J gave up 4 bases, with 5 bases separating them. Germline V gene data show CDR1 as SGHRS and CDR2 as YFSETQ. CDR3 sequence (DNA): TGCGCCAGCAGCTTGGTGGCTTACAATGAGCAGTTCTTC. Amino acids: CASSLVAYNEQFF.

The chain links TRBV6-6 to TRBJ1-2; D is uncertain. The CDR3 is 10 amino acids. Germline values: CDR1 MNHNY, CDR2 SVGAGI (reference sequence). With 1 base removed from V and 6 bases from J, the gap between germline ends came to 0 bases. DNA for the CDR3: TGTGCCAGCAGTTACTATGGCTACACCTTC. It encodes CASSYYGYTF.

V gene TRBV4-2 combines with J gene TRBJ2-5, with D maybe TRBD2 (6 bases). Trimming pared 4 bases from V and 1 base from J, leaving 10 bases between. CDR1 and CDR2 from the germline V gene are LGHNA and YNFKEQ. The CDR3 spans 14 residues. The CDR3 coding sequence is TGTGCCAGCAGCCCCGGGGGTCTCCAAGAGACCCAGTACTTC. This gives the protein CASSPGGLQETQYF.

This clonotype was counted only a few times. In DNA form, the CDR3 reads TGTGCCAGCAGCTCAGGACGGTATGGCTACACCTTC. Protein product: CASSSGRYGYTF. The chain couples TRBV7-9 to TRBJ1-2; D call uncertain. The V gene's germline CDR1 is SEHNR and CDR2 FQNEAQ (reference sequence). The V gene lost 4 bases and the J gene lost 5 bases, with 8 bases spanning the gap. The CDR3 extends over 12 amino acids.